Listed below are T cell receptor beta chains from one sample, sequenced in a study of blood T cell repertoires in COVID-19. Produced via immunoSEQ multiplex PCR; TCRdb's table is partial and in-frame only. The sample consists of approximately 300,000 clones, 90% to 95% of them appearing once. The sample taken for sequencing was PBMCs or T cells enriched from blood (not recorded which). The receptors shown here come from a woman in her twenties or thirties who had been exposed to COVID-19. Each CDR3 is given with its conserved first and last residue. A D gene is named only where the DNA matches it firmly. Clone sizes are given selectively: once, few, many, or a class where the clone is expanded.

v_gene	j_gene	abundance	d_gene	len	CDR3nt	CDR3aa
TRBV5-5	TRBJ1-1	-	-	13	TGTGCCAGCAGCTTGGACAGGAACACTGAAGCTTTCTTT	CASSLDRNTEAFF
TRBV19	TRBJ2-5	-	TRBD1	16	TGTGCCAGTAGTATTGGGACAGGGGGCTTGGAAGAGACCCAGTACTTC	CASSIGTGGLEETQYF
TRBV5-1	TRBJ1-2	-	-	14	TGCGCCAGCAGAGAAAGAGTGCGTATGGTCGGCTACACCTTC	CASRERVRMVGYTF
TRBV5-6	TRBJ1-2	once	-	17	TGTGCCAGCAGCTTTGGAATTGGGTATGGACACCTAGGGGGCTACACCTTC	CASSFGIGYGHLGGYTF
TRBV12-3/TRBV12-4	TRBJ2-2	once	-	10	TGTGCCAGCACCGGCGGGGAGCTGTTTTTT	CASTGGELFF
TRBV5-4	TRBJ2-7	-	TRBD2	17	TGTGCCAGCAGCCCGAAGGGACTAGCGGGGGGGCTGGGCGAGCAGTACTTC	CASSPKGLAGGLGEQYF
TRBV2	TRBJ1-5	-	TRBD1	15	TGTGCCAGCAGAGACAGGGCTCCAAGCAATCAGCCCCAGCATTTT	CASRDRAPSNQPQHF
TRBV29-1	TRBJ1-4	-	-	11	TGCAGCGTTGAGTGGGGGCAAAAACTGTTTTTT	CSVEWGQKLFF
TRBV9	TRBJ2-7	few	-	13	TGTGCCAGCAGCGTAGTACCGGGCTACGAGCAGTACTTC	CASSVVPGYEQYF
TRBV6-2/TRBV6-3	TRBJ1-2	-	-	16	TGTGCCAGCAGTTACACCGGGGGGGCTGGAGGCTATGGCTACACCTTC	CASSYTGGAGGYGYTF
TRBV5-1	TRBJ1-6	once	TRBD1	16	TGCGCCAGCAGCTCACTCCGGACAGGGATTGGTTCACCCCTCCACTTT	CASSSLRTGIGSPLHF
TRBV13	TRBJ2-5	-	-	15	TGTGCCAGCAGCTCCTGGGGAGGACCGGGCGAGACCCAGTACTTC	CASSSWGGPGETQYF
TRBV6-1	TRBJ2-3	-	TRBD2	15	TGTGCCAGCAGTGAAGAGGTAGCGGGAACAGATACGCAGTATTTT	CASSEEVAGTDTQYF
TRBV7-9	TRBJ1-2	-	TRBD1	13	TGTGCCAGCAGCCTAGGGACAGTTCATGGCTACACCTTC	CASSLGTVHGYTF
TRBV7-8	TRBJ1-5	-	-	17	TGTGCCAGCAGCTTAGCGAGCAGGGGTAATAGCAATCAGCCCCAGCATTTT	CASSLASRGNSNQPQHF
TRBV6-4	TRBJ2-5	-	TRBD1	15	TGTGCCAGCGTTGGGCTGACAGGGGGCCATGAGACCCAGTACTTC	CASVGLTGGHETQYF